This T cell receptor beta chain emerged from a study of CD8 T cells in Susac syndrome. Sequencing of TCR beta covered CD8+ and CD4+ T cells obtained from blood. In the multiple sclerosis control group, patients were treatment-naive and had stable or active relapsing-remitting disease. TEMRA cells were enriched by FACS, and CD4+ and CD8+ T cells were negatively isolated. The J segment lost 1 base and the V segment lost 4 bases, leaving 3 bases of the junction unmatched. Looked up from germline, CDR1 is MNHEY and CDR2 is SMNVEV (reference sequence). This CDR3 spans 15 amino acids. Random hexamers served to reverse transcribe roughly 0.5 to 1 ug RNA. An immunoSEQ multiplex PCR generated amplified TCR beta CDR3 products spanning 54 Vbeta and 13 Jbeta. A single record per CDR3 protein comes from TCRdb applying MiXCR to the immunoSEQ multiplex PCR reads. This sample has roughly 140,000 distinct CDR3 sequences, with about 95% found just once.

This receptor was obtained from a human donor with multiple sclerosis. The V and J genes are TRBV27 and TRBJ2-1; 8 bases agree with TRBD1. What was sequenced was CD8+ T cells from PBMCs. The CDR3 region has the DNA TGTGCCAGCAGTTATGGGACAGGATCCTACAATGAGCAGTTCTTC. The encoded protein is CASSYGTGSYNEQFF.